This T cell receptor beta chain was sequenced for a study of T cells in tuberculosis (dated by TCRdb to 2017 to 2018). About the full investigation: In the study, CD1B tetramers and high-throughput TCR immunosequencing were combined to characterize T cells specific for the mycobacterial lipid antigen glucose monomycolate (GMM). A South African clinical cohort compared IGRA-negative adolescents, IGRA-positive adolescents with latent tuberculosis and adults with active tuberculosis, ten per group. Findings and caveats that apply to the study as a whole: Clinical samples were selected based on which cryopreserved specimens were available, and the active tuberculosis cases were adults whereas the controls were adolescents. With the diverse GMM-specific repertoire as input, a classifier achieved roughly 90% accuracy (AUROC about 0.9), whereas GEM motif frequencies as input gave roughly 70% accuracy. Smaller mean NN-distances to GMM-specific TCRs were observed in active tuberculosis TCR-alpha repertoires than in IGRA-negative controls, suggesting clonal expansion of GMM-specific TCRs. The smaller NN-distances were partly driven by shorter CDR3-alpha lengths in active tuberculosis patients, and the difference for TCR-beta did not reach statistical significance.

At study entry, adolescents were screened for latent tuberculosis infection using a tuberculin skin test and the QuantiFERON-TB GOLD In-Tube IGRA. Immunosequencing was performed on unsorted cryopreserved PBMC and covered around 94,000 T cells per clinical donor on average. Eleven high schools in the Worcester region of the Western Cape, South Africa, served as enrollment sites for adolescents aged 12 to 18 years. Around ten M. tuberculosis-infected adolescents and around ten uninfected adolescents, matched for age and sex, were selected. PBMC from adolescents were isolated by density centrifugation from freshly drawn heparinized blood and were then cryopreserved. The CDR3 sequence holds 15 residues, the cysteine and phenylalanine included. Only the CDR3 DNA is retained, 45 bases long and in frame from the first base. As encoded in the germline V gene, CDR1 is KGHSH while CDR2 is LQKENI. The junction carries 17 bases between V and J, which are trimmed by 5 bases and 4 bases respectively.

TCR libraries were generated with the immunoSEQ multiplex PCR assay, using TCR-beta and/or TCR-alpha/delta assays for each sample. The amplified TCR libraries were sequenced using the Illumina high-throughput platform. The study's own analysis went as follows. Clustering and dimensionality reduction were performed using pairwise TCRdist distances among GMM-specific receptors from ex vivo sorted or in vitro expanded T cells. Each clinical repertoire was scored by mean NN-distance, the average TCRdist to the nearest 10% of tetramer-positive reference sequences. To compute GEM TCR motif frequency, the fraction of unique TCRs matching known GEM sequences by V/J usage and CDR3 length was calculated. Active tuberculosis was classified by linear discriminant analysis with leave-one-out cross-validation, implemented in scikit-learn. This immuneACCESS table, as held by TCRdb, lists in-frame sequences with V and J called but not all clones. Of the missing ones, under half trace to an unresolved V gene in checked studies; the others have no known cause. From that table come the V and J calls and clone size; the DNA was used to work out D and trimming. The sample records 35,000 to 55,000 clones, 94% of which are singletons. About 2% of the sample belongs to the ten largest clones.

Comment on this clone: Its antigen specificity is not known. Base qualities were left out, and no much larger clone turns up one base away.

The receptor chain draws on TRBV18 and TRBJ1-1; the D gene lacks a confident call. Sequenced material: PBMCs. This TCR came from a donor aged 10 to 29 with latent tuberculosis or without tuberculosis infection. Some clones in this sample may be carry-over from other donors' samples. For the CDR3, the sequence is CASSDFRYAGTEAFF. The DNA sequence is as follows: TGTGCCAGCTCAGATTTTCGGTATGCGGGCACTGAAGCTTTCTTT.